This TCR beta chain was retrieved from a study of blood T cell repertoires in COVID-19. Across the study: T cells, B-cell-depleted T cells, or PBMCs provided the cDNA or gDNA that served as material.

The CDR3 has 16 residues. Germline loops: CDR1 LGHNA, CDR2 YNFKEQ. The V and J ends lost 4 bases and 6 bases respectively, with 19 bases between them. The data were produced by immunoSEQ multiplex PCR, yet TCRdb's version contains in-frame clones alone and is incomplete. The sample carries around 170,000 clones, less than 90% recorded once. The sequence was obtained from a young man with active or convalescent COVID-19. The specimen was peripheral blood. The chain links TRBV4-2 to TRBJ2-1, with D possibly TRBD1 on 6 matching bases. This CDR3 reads CASSRLQGLGSNEQFF. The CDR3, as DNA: TGTGCCAGCAGCCGCCTTCAGGGGTTAGGTAGCAATGAGCAGTTCTTC.